The 28 T cell receptor beta chains presented below share a single source sample, sequenced in a study of identical twins. TCRdb re-derived calls from the 5' RACE reads in MiXCR, one entry per CDR3 protein. This table holds some 560,000 distinct CDR3 sequences, 9.6% found once. These data were likewise used in another study, on yellow fever vaccine responses in identical twins.

What was sequenced was PBMCs. The source of these receptors is a woman in her late teens or twenties in good health.

The V and J genes are TRBV12-3 or TRBV12-4 and TRBJ1-1; D unclear. The CDR3 has 14 amino acids. Trimming removed 6 bases from V and 3 bases from J, with 14 bases in between. The DNA of the CDR3 is TGTGCCAGCAGCGGCCGTTCTAGGGACACTGAAGCTTTCTTT. Translated, it gives CASSGRSRDTEAFF.

The sample holds a few counts of this clonotype. V usage is TRBV12-3 or TRBV12-4 and J usage is TRBJ1-2, with TRBD1 matching 11 bases. J lost 8 bases, V lost 5 bases, and 4 bases had no gene match. The CDR3 sequence is 13 residues long. This chain's CDR3 is CASSAGTGGGYTF. CDR3 bases: TGTGCCAGCAGTGCCGGGACAGGGGGAGGCTACACCTTC.

This clonotype showed up many times. The rearrangement uses TRBV29-1 and TRBJ2-4; perhaps TRBD1 as D (6 bases). V gave up 4 bases and J gave up 0 bases, with 13 bases separating them. This CDR3 contains 15 residues. Per the germline V gene, CDR1 is SQVTM and CDR2 is ANQGSEA. The CDR3 sequence is CSVVGNRVAKNIQYF. The CDR3 coding sequence is TGCAGCGTTGTCGGGAACAGGGTAGCCAAAAACATTCAGTACTTC.

This clonotype was observed many times. The chain joins TRBV5-1 to TRBJ2-5; no clear D gene. The CDR3 runs 16 residues. Between the trimmed V and J ends, which lost 7 bases and 1 base, there was a span of 20 bases. CDR1 SGHRS and CDR2 YFSETQ come from the germline V gene. CDR3 sequence (DNA): TGCGCCAGCCACCCCCGGAAGGGTCAGGTCCAAGAGACCCAGTACTTC. The encoded protein is CASHPRKGQVQETQYF.

This clonotype was found many times. J is TRBJ2-7 and V is TRBV12-3 or TRBV12-4; D gene uncertain. The CDR3 is 13 amino acids. The V end was cut by 6 bases, the J end by 7 bases, with 16 bases between. DNA for the CDR3: TGTGCCAGCAGAGTATGGGGATTAGGAGAGCAGTACTTC. Translation: CASRVWGLGEQYF.

This clonotype was counted ten times or more. The CDR3 DNA follows: TGTGCCAGCGGACTTGATGAGCAGTTCTTC. This codes for CASGLDEQFF. V and J are TRBV12-3 or TRBV12-4 and TRBJ2-1, with D possibly matching TRBD2 (5 bases). Trimming shortened V by 8 bases and J by 8 bases, and 7 bases separated the two germline ends. The length of the CDR3 is 10 residues.

This clonotype occurred a few times. The chain is built from TRBV30 and TRBJ1-1; D not certain. The CDR3 length is 11 residues. Per germline, CDR1 GTSNPN and CDR2 SVGIG (reference sequence). The V and J ends lost 6 bases and 5 bases respectively, with 10 bases between them. The CDR3 spells CACGMGTEAFF. CDR3 DNA sequence: TGTGCCTGCGGGATGGGAACTGAAGCTTTCTTT. The variable domain in full, completed from reference TRBV30 and TRBJ1-1, reads SQTIHQWPATLVQPVGSPLSLECTVEGTSNPNLYWYRQAAGRGLQLLFYSVGIGQISSEVPQNLSASRPQDRQFILSSKKLLLSDSGFYLCACGMGTEAFFGQGTRLTVV.

In this sample, this clonotype turned up a few times. One base away lies a much larger clone, so this may be a sequencing read error. This chain joins TRBV20-1 and TRBJ2-1; 9 bases align to TRBD2. Germline loops: CDR1 DFQATT, CDR2 SNEGSKA (reference sequence). This CDR3 comprises 16 residues. CDR3 DNA sequence: TGCTGTGCTAGAGATCTGGCGGGAGGGGATTACAATGAGCAGTTCTTC. It codes for CCARDLAGGDYNEQFF.

This clonotype was seen at least ten times. This chain links TRBV5-1 with TRBJ1-2; no reliable D call. The V gene's germline CDR1 is SGHRS and CDR2 YFSETQ. V dropped 0 bases and J dropped 3 bases, with 12 bases sitting between them. The CDR3 loop spans 15 amino acids. CDR3 in amino acids: CASSLDSTEYYGYTF. CDR3 DNA: TGCGCCAGCAGCTTGGATTCCACAGAGTACTATGGCTACACCTTC. Full variable domain (outside the CDR3, taken from reference TRBV5-1 and TRBJ1-2): KAGVTQTPRYLIKTRGQQVTLSCSPISGHRSVSWYQQTPGQGLQFLFEYFSETQRNKGNFPGRFSGRQFSNSRSEMNVSTLELGDSALYLCASSLDSTEYYGYTFGSGTRLTVV.

This clonotype was detected a few times. The chain couples TRBV15 to TRBJ1-1; D not resolved. CDR1 is LNHNV, CDR2 YYDKDF, per germline (reference sequence). This CDR3 has 13 amino acids. Trimming took off 0 bases at V and 8 bases at J, with 10 bases between the two ends. The CDR3: CATSRDRHSEAFF. The DNA for the CDR3 is TGTGCCACCAGCAGAGATAGACATTCCGAAGCTTTCTTT.

V and J are TRBV30 and TRBJ1-5; unclear D gene. Germline V lookup: CDR1 GTSNPN, CDR2 SVGIG (reference sequence). The CDR3 consists of 13 residues. With 5 bases removed from V and 1 base from J, the gap between germline ends came to 9 bases. The CDR3 loop reads CAWDAGSNQPQHF. The DNA of the CDR3 is TGTGCCTGGGACGCAGGCAGCAATCAGCCCCAGCATTTT.

J is TRBJ1-5 and V is TRBV23-1; 7 bases are shared with TRBD1. TRBV23-1 is annotated as an ORF whose role is uncertain. Trimming took 1 base from V and 7 from J; bases not matched to a gene: 10. CDR3 size: 16 residues. CDR3 loop: CASSQLSQGMVQPQHF. CDR3 in DNA: TGCGCCAGCAGTCAATTATCACAGGGGATGGTGCAGCCCCAGCATTTT.

This clonotype occurred a few times. The CDR3 here is CATSRDAGVGRSYEQYF. The CDR3 region has the DNA TGTGCCACCAGCAGAGATGCGGGGGTGGGTAGATCCTACGAGCAGTACTTC. The rearrangement links TRBV15 to TRBJ2-7; 7 bases are a match to TRBD2. V shed 0 bases, J shed 1 base, and the junction held 9 bases outside the gene matches. The CDR3 spans 17 residues. Germline CDR1 is LNHNV and CDR2 is YYDKDF (reference sequence).

The sample holds a few counts of this clonotype. The rearrangement links TRBV5-6 to TRBJ2-5; 9 bases line up with TRBD2. V lost 2 bases, J lost 4 bases, and 12 bases stayed unmatched. Per the germline V gene, CDR1 is SGHDT and CDR2 is YYEEEE. CDR3 length: 17 amino acids. The CDR3 loop reads CASSFVGTSTVVETQYF. The CDR3 DNA follows: TGTGCCAGCAGCTTTGTGGGGACTAGCACGGTAGTAGAGACCCAGTACTTC.

This clonotype was counted only a few times. The rearrangement uses TRBV27 and TRBJ2-1, with TRBD1 as a possible D gene (5 bases). Between the trimmed V and J ends, which lost 3 bases and 9 bases, there was a span of 9 bases. CDR1 is MNHEY, CDR2 SMNVEV, per germline (reference sequence). The length of the CDR3 is 12 residues. The CDR3 protein is CASSFQGREQFF. The CDR3 DNA sequence: TGTGCCAGCAGTTTTCAGGGCCGTGAGCAGTTCTTC.

This clonotype appeared a few times. The chain has TRBV20-1 and TRBJ2-2; possible D gene TRBD1, 6 bases. CDR3 length: 15 amino acids. V lost 0 bases and J 5 bases, leaving 13 bases between the germline ends. The germline V gene encodes CDR1 DFQATT and CDR2 SNEGSKA (reference sequence). The chain's CDR3 is CSARDRTEYTGELFF. CDR3 nucleotides: TGCAGTGCTAGAGACCGGACAGAGTATACCGGGGAGCTGTTTTTT.

At least ten counts were recorded for this clonotype. This rearrangement joins TRBV20-1 to TRBJ2-5, with 9 nucleotides matching TRBD2. Germline CDR1 DFQATT, CDR2 SNEGSKA (reference sequence). There are 14 residues in the CDR3. Germline trimming cut 6 bases from V and 5 bases from J; bases unmatched to any gene: 10. The chain's CDR3 is CSATPLAGGETQYF. CDR3 bases: TGCAGTGCAACTCCTCTGGCGGGGGGGGAGACCCAGTACTTC.

This clonotype was counted at least ten times. J is TRBJ2-1 and V is TRBV28; TRBD1 agrees at 8 bases. Germline V gene lookup returns CDR1 MDHEN and CDR2 SYDVKM. The CDR3 is made up of 15 amino acids. V dropped 6 bases and J dropped 9; count of bases not matched to a gene: 13. The CDR3 reads CASSRDRGRGGEQFF. The CDR3 DNA is TGTGCCAGCAGCCGTGACAGGGGACGAGGAGGTGAGCAGTTCTTC.

The chain has TRBV3-1 and TRBJ2-7; D remains ambiguous. This CDR3 has 14 residues. V lost 4 bases, J lost 3 bases, and 13 bases lay in between. Germline V gives CDR1 LGHDT, CDR2 YNNKEL (reference sequence). Here the CDR3 DNA reads TGTGCCAGCAGCCCGGGTATGAGAGTCTACGAGCAGTACTTC. Translating gives CASSPGMRVYEQYF.

This clonotype has just a few counts. This sequence joins TRBV20-1 and TRBJ2-1, with D hard to call. The germline gives CDR1 DFQATT, CDR2 SNEGSKA (reference sequence). This CDR3 has 15 amino acids. V was pared by 1 base and J by 1 base, with 11 bases between. The CDR3 DNA reads TGCAGTGCTAGAGCAGGTGGGATATCCTACAATGAGCAGTTCTTC. Translation: CSARAGGISYNEQFF.

The chain is built from TRBV2 and TRBJ2-1; the D gene is possibly TRBD1 (6 bases). The CDR3 contains 13 residues. Trimming shortened V by 5 bases and J by 5 bases, and 10 bases separated the two germline ends. The germline CDR1 and CDR2 sequences are SNHLY and FYNNEI. Written as DNA, the CDR3 is TGTGCCAGCAGTAGGGACATAAACAATGAGCAGTTCTTC. Translated: CASSRDINNEQFF.

This clonotype showed up just a few times. Here the CDR3 reads CASSFGRSTDTQYF. Here the CDR3 DNA reads TGTGCCAGCAGCTTCGGGCGGAGCACAGATACGCAGTATTTT. The chain uses TRBV7-2 and TRBJ2-3; no reliable D call. Trimming cost V 3 bases and J 0 bases, with 7 bases left between them. The CDR3 loop spans 14 amino acids. Per the germline V gene, CDR1 is SGHTA and CDR2 is FQGNSA.

At least ten counts were recorded for this clonotype. The genes are TRBV20-1 and TRBJ2-1; no clear D gene. V lost 3 bases, J lost 6 bases, and 15 bases lay in between. This CDR3 is 14 amino acids long. Looked up from germline, CDR1 is DFQATT and CDR2 is SNEGSKA (reference sequence). CDR3 sequence (DNA): TGCAGTGCTAGTTATCTCTTAAGAGGCAATGAGCAGTTCTTC. Its protein is CSASYLLRGNEQFF.

This clonotype turned up a few times. The rearrangement joins TRBV20-1 to TRBJ1-1; perhaps TRBD1 as D (6 bases). This CDR3 spans 13 amino acids. Trimming took off 5 bases at V and 0 bases at J, with 10 bases between the two ends. Germline V gene data show CDR1 as DFQATT and CDR2 as SNEGSKA (reference sequence). Here the CDR3 DNA reads TGCAGTGCTCAGGACAGCTTGAACACTGAAGCTTTCTTT. Protein product: CSAQDSLNTEAFF.

There are many counts of this clonotype. The chain links TRBV2 to TRBJ1-2; D remains ambiguous. The germline V gene encodes CDR1 SNHLY and CDR2 FYNNEI. The CDR3 sequence is 13 residues long. Trimming left V 7 bases short and J 0 bases short, with 9 bases between. The CDR3 DNA follows: TGTGCCAGCAACAGTATGACTAACTATGGCTACACCTTC. As protein: CASNSMTNYGYTF.

J is TRBJ2-1 and V is TRBV29-1; 16 bases align to TRBD2. Unmatched junction bases numbered 3, after V lost 6 bases and J lost 10 bases. This CDR3 comprises 13 residues. Germline V gives CDR1 SQVTM, CDR2 ANQGSEA. This CDR3 is CSVAGLAGGEQFF. The CDR3 DNA reads TGCAGCGTCGCGGGACTAGCGGGGGGGGAGCAGTTCTTC.

The chain has TRBV20-1 and TRBJ2-7; TRBD2 matches at 11 bases. Germline lookup yields CDR1 DFQATT and CDR2 SNEGSKA (reference sequence). J was trimmed by 6 bases and V by 3 bases; bases with no gene match: 10. The CDR3 covers 15 residues. CDR3 region: CSARRALAGGIEQYF. CDR3 nucleotide sequence: TGCAGTGCTAGGAGGGCCCTAGCGGGAGGCATCGAGCAGTACTTC.

This clonotype was counted only a few times. The rearrangement links TRBV12-3 or TRBV12-4 to TRBJ2-1, with D unclear. The CDR3 runs to 16 residues. Trimming removed 6 bases at V and 1 base at J, with 16 bases between. The CDR3 DNA is TGTGCCAGCAGGCCGAACCAGGAGTGGTCCTACAATGAGCAGTTCTTC. This translates into CASRPNQEWSYNEQFF.